Below, 3 T cell receptor beta chains from the same sample are listed, as sequenced in a study of T cells after yellow fever vaccination. TCRdb fed the 5' RACE reads into MiXCR, producing one record per CDR3 protein. The table records roughly 500,000 distinct CDR3 sequences, 19% of them present only once. The source material was PBMCs, sampled 15 days after the yellow fever booster vaccination. The receptors were sampled from a man aged 30 to 39 who received the YFV17D yellow fever vaccine.

The chain recombines TRBV7-2 with TRBJ1-2; 7 nucleotides line up with TRBD1. CDR3 length: 13 residues. Germline CDR1 reads SGHTA; CDR2 reads FQGNSA. The junction had 0 bases not matched to a gene; V was cut back by 2 bases and J by 3 bases. CDR3 DNA: TGTGCCAGCAGCTTAACAGGGGACTATGGCTACACCTTC. It is translated as CASSLTGDYGYTF.

This clonotype was found a few times. The chain uses TRBV7-8 and TRBJ1-1, with D tentatively TRBD1 (5 bases). Germline CDR1 reads SGHVS; CDR2 reads FQNEAQ. V was cut by 1 base and J by 0 bases, with 15 bases left in between. This CDR3 comprises 17 residues. The CDR3 nucleotides are TGTGCCAGCAGCTTAGATTTCCTGGACAAAGTGAACACTGAAGCTTTCTTT. This encodes CASSLDFLDKVNTEAFF.

This clonotype was seen more than once but under ten times. A read error may be the cause here, since a much bigger clone is one base away. V is TRBV10-3 and J is TRBJ2-7, with TRBD1 matching 8 bases. The trim removed 8 bases at V and 3 bases at J, leaving 0 bases unmatched. This CDR3 is 11 amino acids long. From germline, CDR1 is ENHRY and CDR2 SYGVKD. CDR3 protein: CAIGQGYEQYF. The DNA for the CDR3 is TGTGCCATCGGACAGGGCTACGAGCAGTACTTC.